What follows are 22 T cell receptor beta chains derived from one specimen sequenced in a study of TIL therapy for anti-PD-1-resistant metastatic lung cancer. The time point is: pre-treatment sample, taken before nivolumab and TIL therapy. Sequencing used immunoSEQ v3. Profiling relied on immunoSEQ multiplex PCR, and the TCRdb table lists in-frame clones only, not all of them. The sample lists 20,000 or so clones, 83% occurring once. Specimen: blood, collected at baseline. These TCRs come from a person between 25 and 80 years old with non-small cell lung cancer.

This chain joins TRBV4-1 and TRBJ1-4; 7 bases match TRBD1. The CDR3 runs 14 residues. The germline CDR1 and CDR2 sequences are MGHRA and YSYEKL. V gave up 4 bases and J gave up 2 bases; unmatched junction bases: 1. The CDR3 loop is CASSLGQTNEKLFF. The CDR3 DNA reads as TGCGCCAGCAGCCTGGGACAGACTAATGAAAAACTGTTTTTT.

J is TRBJ2-7 and V is TRBV5-5; 8 nucleotides align to TRBD2. Germline trimming cut 4 bases from V and 3 bases from J; bases unmatched to any gene: 6. This CDR3 has 14 amino acids. Germline values: CDR1 SGHKS, CDR2 YYEKEE (reference sequence). As DNA, the CDR3 is TGTGCCAGCAGCGTGGTCAGCGGGGGCTACGAGCAGTACTTC. Its translation is CASSVVSGGYEQYF.

The CDR3 DNA sequence: TGTGCCAGCAGCTTAGGACGGTTCTATGGCTACACCTTC. This sequence encodes CASSLGRFYGYTF. This chain links TRBV7-9 with TRBJ1-2; D gene ambiguous. Trimming removed 1 base at V and 4 bases at J, with 7 bases between. This CDR3 spans 13 amino acids. Germline V CDR1 and CDR2: SEHNR, FQNEAQ (reference sequence).

The chain links TRBV19 to TRBJ1-5; weak D call: TRBD1 (5 bases). V dropped 1 base and J dropped 0 bases, with 10 bases sitting between them. The length of the CDR3 is 16 residues. The germline V gene has CDR1 LNHDA and CDR2 SQIVND (reference sequence). CDR3 coding DNA: TGTGCCAGTAGTATAGGCCAGGGTTTTAGCAATCAGCCCCAGCATTTT. This sequence encodes CASSIGQGFSNQPQHF.

As for this clone: A read error may account for a junction end that differs from germline. The chain uses TRBV4-2 and TRBJ1-1; D may be TRBD1 (5 bases). Germline V CDR1 and CDR2: LGHNA, YNFKEQ. CDR3 length: 16 amino acids. The CDR3: CAGSRATGTLNTEAFF. The CDR3 nucleotides read TGTGCCGGCAGCCGGGCTACCGGGACTTTGAACACTGAAGCTTTCTTT.

The rearrangement joins TRBV6-6 to TRBJ2-2, with D unclear. The CDR3 spans 16 residues. Germline assignment: CDR1 MNHNY and CDR2 SVGAGI (reference sequence). The V gene lost 5 bases and the J gene lost 5 bases, with 18 bases spanning the gap. The CDR3 DNA is TGTGCCAGCAGTGCCCCGGAACAGATTGCTACCGGGGAGCTGTTTTTT. Its protein product is CASSAPEQIATGELFF.

The chain employs TRBV2 and TRBJ2-2, with 8 bases matching TRBD1. Unmatched junction bases numbered 9, after V lost 9 bases and J lost 3 bases. This CDR3 contains 15 residues. CDR1 SNHLY and CDR2 FYNNEI come from the germline V gene. CDR3 amino acids: CASLWTGIDTGELFF. As DNA, the CDR3 is TGTGCCAGTCTTTGGACAGGGATAGACACCGGGGAGCTGTTTTTT.

This chain links TRBV19 with TRBJ2-1; TRBD1 matches 11 bases. Germline loops: CDR1 LNHDA, CDR2 SQIVND (reference sequence). CDR3 length: 16 residues. V lost 3 bases and J lost 6; bases outside the gene matches: 7. CDR3 amino acids: CASSIGGGQGANEQFF. CDR3 coding DNA: TGTGCCAGTAGTATTGGGGGTGGACAGGGGGCCAATGAGCAGTTCTTC.

J is TRBJ2-3 and V is TRBV4-1; 11 bases align to TRBD1. Germline V gene data show CDR1 as MGHRA and CDR2 as YSYEKL. Germline trimming cut 6 bases from V and 3 bases from J; bases unmatched to any gene: 11. This CDR3 has 17 residues. The CDR3 sequence: CASSYTRGQGETDTQYF. DNA of the CDR3: TGCGCCAGCAGTTATACTAGGGGACAGGGGGAGACAGATACGCAGTATTTT.

The chain uses TRBV19 and TRBJ1-5, with 7 bases matching TRBD1. CDR3 length: 15 residues. CDR1 and CDR2 from the germline V gene are LNHDA and SQIVND (reference sequence). J gave up 3 bases and V 3 bases, and 5 bases lay outside the gene matches. The CDR3 DNA follows: TGTGCCAGTAGTATGGGGACAGCGCTCAATCAGCCCCAGCATTTT. Translating gives CASSMGTALNQPQHF.

The genes are TRBV28 and TRBJ2-1; TRBD1 or TRBD2 may be the D gene (6 bases each). V lost 3 bases, J lost 4 bases, and 13 bases lay in between. Per germline, CDR1 MDHEN and CDR2 SYDVKM. This CDR3 is built from 15 residues. CDR3 DNA: TGTGCCAGCAGTTTCGTCGGGGGCTTATACAATGAGCAGTTCTTC. Its protein is CASSFVGGLYNEQFF.

The rearrangement uses TRBV6-1 and TRBJ1-2; perhaps TRBD1 as D (6 bases). V dropped 1 base and J dropped 8 bases, with 14 bases sitting between them. The CDR3 contains 14 residues. CDR1 is MNHNS and CDR2 is SASEGT in the germline V gene. CDR3 amino acids: CASSEVGQGKGYTF. The CDR3 DNA sequence: TGTGCCAGCAGTGAAGTAGGCCAGGGGAAGGGCTACACCTTC.

The CDR3 sequence: CASSPGMQYIQYF. CDR3 nucleotides: TGCGCCAGCAGCCCCGGGATGCAGTACATTCAGTACTTC. This chain uses TRBV5-1 with TRBJ2-4; weak D call: TRBD2 (5 bases). CDR3 length: 13 residues. Trimming took off 4 bases at V and 8 bases at J, with 13 bases between the two ends. CDR1 is SGHRS and CDR2 is YFSETQ in the germline V gene.

The chain is built from TRBV30 and TRBJ2-3; 10 bases agree with TRBD2. V shed 7 bases, J shed 5 bases, and the junction held 15 bases outside the gene matches. The CDR3 loop spans 16 amino acids. Germline lookup yields CDR1 GTSNPN and CDR2 SVGIG (reference sequence). The CDR3 sequence is CALLLRSGGAGDTQYF. CDR3 in DNA: TGTGCCTTACTACTTCGGAGCGGGGGGGCGGGAGATACGCAGTATTTT.

This rearrangement joins TRBV29-1 to TRBJ2-7; possible D gene TRBD1, 5 bases. The ends were cut back, 6 bases at V and 6 bases at J, with 12 bases in the middle. This CDR3 is 11 amino acids long. Germline CDR1 is SQVTM and CDR2 is ANQGSEA. The CDR3 coding sequence is TGCAGCGTCTCACAAAGGGGCGAGCAGTACTTC. This gives the protein CSVSQRGEQYF.

The chain links TRBV9 to TRBJ2-7, with 8 bases fitting TRBD1. Germline CDR1 reads SGDLS; CDR2 reads YYNGEE. The CDR3 sequence is 15 residues long. V lost 4 bases and J lost 2; bases outside the gene matches: 8. In DNA form, the CDR3 reads TGTGCCAGCAGCTTTAAGACAGGGGAAGCCTACGAGCAGTACTTC. Residues: CASSFKTGEAYEQYF. The variable domain in full, completed from reference TRBV9 and TRBJ2-7, reads DSGVTQTPKHLITATGQRVTLRCSPRSGDLSVYWYQQSLDQGLQFLIQYYNGEERAKGNILERFSAQQFPDLHSELNLSSLELGDSALYFCASSFKTGEAYEQYFGPGTRLTVT.

This chain links TRBV5-1 with TRBJ1-4; D is undetermined. Germline lookup yields CDR1 SGHRS and CDR2 YFSETQ. V was clipped by 0 bases and J by 5 bases, with 8 bases between them. CDR3 length: 14 residues. CDR3 sequence reads: CASSLEGGNEKLFF. The DNA for the CDR3 is TGCGCCAGCAGCTTGGAGGGTGGGAATGAAAAACTGTTTTTT.

The V gene is TRBV5-1, the J gene TRBJ2-3; 12 positions agree with TRBD2. Losses at the gene ends were 4 bases for V and 2 bases for J; bases not matched to a gene: 5. Germline V gives CDR1 SGHRS, CDR2 YFSETQ. The CDR3 runs 16 residues. This CDR3 reads CASSERLAGATDTQYF. In DNA, the CDR3 is TGCGCCAGCAGCGAAAGACTAGCGGGAGCCACAGATACGCAGTATTTT.

This sequence joins TRBV4-2 and TRBJ1-5; tentatively, D is TRBD1 (5 bases). Germline V CDR1 and CDR2: LGHNA, YNFKEQ. The germline V and J ends were trimmed by 0 bases and 4 bases, with 13 bases remaining between them. The CDR3 spans 16 residues. CDR3 sequence reads: CASSQELGPGNQPQHF. Written as DNA, the CDR3 is TGTGCCAGCAGCCAAGAGTTAGGCCCAGGGAATCAGCCCCAGCATTTT.

V is TRBV19 and J is TRBJ2-2; D not resolved. The germline gives CDR1 LNHDA, CDR2 SQIVND (reference sequence). CDR3 length: 15 residues. Deletions cut 7 bases from V and 4 bases from J, with 16 bases between. The CDR3 DNA sequence: TGTGCCAGTAATAGGAGAGTCCACGGCACCGGGGAGCTGTTTTTT. The encoded protein is CASNRRVHGTGELFF. Using reference TRBV19 and TRBJ2-2 for the parts outside the CDR3, the full variable domain is DGGITQSPKYLFRKEGQNVTLSCEQNLNHDAMYWYRQDPGQGLRLIYYSQIVNDFQKGDIAEGYSVSREKKESFPLTVTSAQKNPTAFYLCASNRRVHGTGELFFGEGSRLTVL.

This chain uses TRBV11-2 with TRBJ2-7; D might be TRBD2 (5 bases). Germline CDR1 is SGHAT and CDR2 is FQNNGV. CDR3 length equals 15 residues. Between the trimmed V and J ends, which lost 3 bases and 0 bases, there was a span of 12 bases. The CDR3 region is CASSLSLASSYEQYF. The CDR3 nucleotides are TGTGCCAGCAGCTTGTCGCTAGCTAGCTCCTACGAGCAGTACTTC.

The gene calls are TRBV15 and TRBJ2-7; perhaps TRBD1 as D (7 bases). V was shortened by 3 bases and J by 4 bases, with 19 bases between the two germline ends. CDR1 LNHNV and CDR2 YYDKDF come from the germline V gene (reference sequence). The CDR3 length is 16 residues. The CDR3 sequence is CATSRSGGGGLYEQYF. The CDR3 bases are TGTGCCACCAGCAGGTCGGGCGGAGGGGGCCTGTACGAGCAGTACTTC.